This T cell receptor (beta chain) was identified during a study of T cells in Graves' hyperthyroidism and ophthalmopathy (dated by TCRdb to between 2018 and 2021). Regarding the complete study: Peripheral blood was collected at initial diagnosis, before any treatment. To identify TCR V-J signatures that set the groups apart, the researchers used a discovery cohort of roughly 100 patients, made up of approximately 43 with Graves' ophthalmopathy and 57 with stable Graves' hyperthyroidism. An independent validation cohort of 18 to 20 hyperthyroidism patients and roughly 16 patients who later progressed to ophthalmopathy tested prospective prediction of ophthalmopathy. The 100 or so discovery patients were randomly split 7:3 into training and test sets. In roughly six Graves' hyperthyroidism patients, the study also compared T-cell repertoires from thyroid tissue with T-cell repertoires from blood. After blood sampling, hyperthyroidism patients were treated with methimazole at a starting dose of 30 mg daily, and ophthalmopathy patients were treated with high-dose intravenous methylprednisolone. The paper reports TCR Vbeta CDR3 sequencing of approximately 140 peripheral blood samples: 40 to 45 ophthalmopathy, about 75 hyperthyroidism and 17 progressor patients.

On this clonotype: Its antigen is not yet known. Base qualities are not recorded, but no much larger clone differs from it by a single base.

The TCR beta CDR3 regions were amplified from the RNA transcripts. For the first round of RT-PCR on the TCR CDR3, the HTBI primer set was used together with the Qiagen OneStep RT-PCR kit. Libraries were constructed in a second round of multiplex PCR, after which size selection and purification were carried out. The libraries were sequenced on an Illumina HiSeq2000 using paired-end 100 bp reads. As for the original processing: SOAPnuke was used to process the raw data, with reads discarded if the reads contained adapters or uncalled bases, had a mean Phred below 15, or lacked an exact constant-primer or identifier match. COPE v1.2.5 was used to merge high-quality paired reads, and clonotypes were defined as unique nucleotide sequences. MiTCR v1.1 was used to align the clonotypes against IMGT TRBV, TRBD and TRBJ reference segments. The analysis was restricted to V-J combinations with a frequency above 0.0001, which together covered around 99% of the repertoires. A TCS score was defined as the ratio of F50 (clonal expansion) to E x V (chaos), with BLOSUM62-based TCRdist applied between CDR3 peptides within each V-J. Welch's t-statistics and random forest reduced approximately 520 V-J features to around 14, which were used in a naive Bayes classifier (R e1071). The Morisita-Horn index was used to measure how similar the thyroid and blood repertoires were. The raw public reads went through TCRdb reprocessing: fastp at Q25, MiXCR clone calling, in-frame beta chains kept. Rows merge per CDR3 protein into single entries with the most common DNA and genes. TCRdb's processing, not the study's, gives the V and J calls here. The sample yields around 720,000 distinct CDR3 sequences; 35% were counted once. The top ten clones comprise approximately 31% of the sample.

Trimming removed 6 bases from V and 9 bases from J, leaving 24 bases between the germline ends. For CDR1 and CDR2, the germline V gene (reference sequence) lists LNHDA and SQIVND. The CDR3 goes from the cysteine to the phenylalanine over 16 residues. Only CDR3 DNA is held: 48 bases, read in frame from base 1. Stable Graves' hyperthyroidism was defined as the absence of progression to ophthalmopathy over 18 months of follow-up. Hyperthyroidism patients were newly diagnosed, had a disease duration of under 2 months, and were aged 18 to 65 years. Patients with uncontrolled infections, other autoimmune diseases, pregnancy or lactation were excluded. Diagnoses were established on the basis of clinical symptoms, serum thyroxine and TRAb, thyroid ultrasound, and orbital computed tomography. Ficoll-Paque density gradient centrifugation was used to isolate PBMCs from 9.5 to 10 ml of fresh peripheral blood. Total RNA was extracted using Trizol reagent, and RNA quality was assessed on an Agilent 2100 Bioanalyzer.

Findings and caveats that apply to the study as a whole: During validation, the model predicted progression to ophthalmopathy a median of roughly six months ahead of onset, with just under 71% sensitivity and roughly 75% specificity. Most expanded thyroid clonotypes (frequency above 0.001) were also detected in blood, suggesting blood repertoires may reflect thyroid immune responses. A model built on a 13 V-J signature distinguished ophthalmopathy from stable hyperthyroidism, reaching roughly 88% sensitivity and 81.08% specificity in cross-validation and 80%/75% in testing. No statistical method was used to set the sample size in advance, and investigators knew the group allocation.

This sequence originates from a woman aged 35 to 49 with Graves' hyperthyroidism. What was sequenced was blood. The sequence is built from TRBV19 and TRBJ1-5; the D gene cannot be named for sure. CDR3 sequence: CASRGMQSRSTAPQHF. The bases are TGTGCCAGTAGGGGTATGCAGTCGAGGAGCACAGCGCCCCAGCATTTT.